This T cell receptor beta chain was sequenced in a study of blood T cell repertoires in COVID-19. At the level of the study: Sources were T cells, B-cell-depleted T cells, or PBMCs; the material itself was cDNA or gDNA.

The CDR3 has 14 residues. Germline CDR1 is MNHEY and CDR2 is SVGAGI. V was clipped by 6 bases and J by 3 bases; unmatched bases: 6. In the source study's methods: Estimates of nucleated cell counts were drawn from the amplification of reference gene primers. Here immunoSEQ multiplex PCR was the method, and the copy in TCRdb shows in-frame clones only, minus some. V, J and clone size are taken as reported in that table, and D and trimming were inferred from the DNA itself. The sample holds some 200,000 clones, 86% seen once. In its sample, this clone was seen once. The sequenced sample consisted of peripheral blood. The TCR comes from a man aged 45-65 years with acute or convalescent COVID-19. V and J are TRBV6-5 and TRBJ1-2; the match to TRBD1 covers 8 bases. CDR3 residues: CASRAQGVYYGYTF. The CDR3 nucleotides read TGTGCCAGCAGGGCACAGGGGGTTTACTATGGCTACACCTTC.